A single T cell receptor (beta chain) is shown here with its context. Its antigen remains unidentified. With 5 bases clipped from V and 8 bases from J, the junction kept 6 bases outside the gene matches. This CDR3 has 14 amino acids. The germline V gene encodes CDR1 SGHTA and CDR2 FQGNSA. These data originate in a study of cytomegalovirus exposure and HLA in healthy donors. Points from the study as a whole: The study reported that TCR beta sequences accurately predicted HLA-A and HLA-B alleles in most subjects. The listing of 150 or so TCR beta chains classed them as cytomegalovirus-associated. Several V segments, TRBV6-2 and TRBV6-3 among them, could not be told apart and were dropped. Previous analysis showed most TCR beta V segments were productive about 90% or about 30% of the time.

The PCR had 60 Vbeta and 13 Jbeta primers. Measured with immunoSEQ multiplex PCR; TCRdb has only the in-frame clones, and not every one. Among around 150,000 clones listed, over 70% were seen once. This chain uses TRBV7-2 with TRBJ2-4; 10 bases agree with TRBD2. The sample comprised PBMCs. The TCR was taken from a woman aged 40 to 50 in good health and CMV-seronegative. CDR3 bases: TGTGCCAGCAGCCATAGCGGGGGGCGGGACATTCAGTACTTC. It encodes CASSHSGGRDIQYF.